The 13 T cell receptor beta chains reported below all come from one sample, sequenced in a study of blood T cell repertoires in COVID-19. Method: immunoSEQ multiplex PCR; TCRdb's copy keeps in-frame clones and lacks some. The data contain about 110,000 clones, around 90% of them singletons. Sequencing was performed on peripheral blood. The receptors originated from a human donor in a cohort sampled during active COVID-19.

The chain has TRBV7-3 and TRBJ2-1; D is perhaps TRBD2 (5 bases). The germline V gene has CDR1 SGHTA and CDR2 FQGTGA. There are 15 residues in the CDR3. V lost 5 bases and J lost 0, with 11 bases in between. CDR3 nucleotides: TGTGCCAGCAGCCCCGAGAGCGGCTCCTACAATGAGCAGTTCTTC. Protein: CASSPESGSYNEQFF.

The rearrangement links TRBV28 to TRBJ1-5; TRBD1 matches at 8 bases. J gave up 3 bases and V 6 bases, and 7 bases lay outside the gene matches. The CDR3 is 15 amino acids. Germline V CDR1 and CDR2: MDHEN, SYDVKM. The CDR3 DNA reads TGTGCCAGCAGCCCTAGGACAGGGCACAATCAGCCCCAGCATTTT. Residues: CASSPRTGHNQPQHF.

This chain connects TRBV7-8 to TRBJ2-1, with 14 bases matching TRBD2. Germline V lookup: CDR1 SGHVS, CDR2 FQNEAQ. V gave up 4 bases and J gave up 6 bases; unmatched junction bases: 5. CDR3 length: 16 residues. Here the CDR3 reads CASSSGTSGSPNEQFF. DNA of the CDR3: TGTGCCAGCAGCTCCGGGACTAGCGGGAGCCCCAATGAGCAGTTCTTC.

CDR3 region: CASRRQGAGGTEAFF. CDR3 nucleotides: TGTGCCAGCAGGCGACAGGGGGCAGGAGGGACTGAAGCTTTCTTT. This rearrangement joins TRBV27 to TRBJ1-1, with 10 positions matching TRBD1. Trimming cost V 6 bases and J 5 bases; bases outside gene matches: 9. Germline V gene data show CDR1 as MNHEY and CDR2 as SMNVEV (reference sequence). The length of the CDR3 is 15 residues.

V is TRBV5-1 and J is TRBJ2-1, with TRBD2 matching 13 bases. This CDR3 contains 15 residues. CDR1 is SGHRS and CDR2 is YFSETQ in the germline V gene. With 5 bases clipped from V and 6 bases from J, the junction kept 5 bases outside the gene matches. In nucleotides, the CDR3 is TGCGCCAGCAGTACACTAGCGGGAGGGCCCAATGAGCAGTTCTTC. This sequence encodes CASSTLAGGPNEQFF.

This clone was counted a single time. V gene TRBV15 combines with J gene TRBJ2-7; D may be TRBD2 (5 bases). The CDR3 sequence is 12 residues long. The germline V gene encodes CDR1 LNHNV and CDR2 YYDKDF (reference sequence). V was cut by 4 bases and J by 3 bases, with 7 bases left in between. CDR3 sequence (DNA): TGTGCCACCAGCACCGGGAACTACGAGCAGTACTTC. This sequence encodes CATSTGNYEQYF.

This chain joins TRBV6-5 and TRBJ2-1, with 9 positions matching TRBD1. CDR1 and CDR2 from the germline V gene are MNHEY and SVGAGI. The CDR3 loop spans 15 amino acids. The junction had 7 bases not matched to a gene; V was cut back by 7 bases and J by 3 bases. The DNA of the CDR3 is TGTGCCAGCACCAACCCGGACAGGGGCTACAATGAGCAGTTCTTC. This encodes CASTNPDRGYNEQFF.

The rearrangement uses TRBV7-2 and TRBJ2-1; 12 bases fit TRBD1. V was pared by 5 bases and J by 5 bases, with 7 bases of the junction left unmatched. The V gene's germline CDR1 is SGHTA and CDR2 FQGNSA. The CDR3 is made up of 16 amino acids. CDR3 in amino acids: CASSPVGTGGNNEQFF. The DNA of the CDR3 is TGTGCCAGCAGCCCGGTAGGGACAGGGGGCAACAATGAGCAGTTCTTC. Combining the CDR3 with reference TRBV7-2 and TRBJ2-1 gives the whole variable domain GAGVSQSPSNKVTEKGKDVELRCDPISGHTALYWYRQSLGQGLEFLIYFQGNSAPDKSGLPSDRFSAERTGGSVSTLTIQRTQQEDSAVYLCASSPVGTGGNNEQFFGPGTRLTVL.

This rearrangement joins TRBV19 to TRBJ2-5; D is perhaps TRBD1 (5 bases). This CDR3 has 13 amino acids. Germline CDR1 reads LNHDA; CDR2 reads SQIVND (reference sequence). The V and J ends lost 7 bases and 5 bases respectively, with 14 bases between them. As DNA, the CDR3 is TGTGCCAGTACTAATCAGGGTGGGGAGACCCAGTACTTC. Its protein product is CASTNQGGETQYF.

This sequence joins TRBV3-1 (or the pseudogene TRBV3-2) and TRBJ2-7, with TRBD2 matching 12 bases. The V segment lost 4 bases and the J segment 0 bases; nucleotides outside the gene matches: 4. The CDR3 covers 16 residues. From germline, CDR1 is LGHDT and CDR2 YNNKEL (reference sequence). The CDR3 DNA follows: TGTGCCAGCAGCCCCGGACTAGCGGGATTCTCCTACGAGCAGTACTTC. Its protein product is CASSPGLAGFSYEQYF.

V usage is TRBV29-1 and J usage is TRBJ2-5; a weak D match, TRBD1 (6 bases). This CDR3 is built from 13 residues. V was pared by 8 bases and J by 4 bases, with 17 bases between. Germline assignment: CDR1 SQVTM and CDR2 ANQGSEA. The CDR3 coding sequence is TGCAGCTCAAGGACAGCGATAGCAGAGACCCAGTACTTC. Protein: CSSRTAIAETQYF.

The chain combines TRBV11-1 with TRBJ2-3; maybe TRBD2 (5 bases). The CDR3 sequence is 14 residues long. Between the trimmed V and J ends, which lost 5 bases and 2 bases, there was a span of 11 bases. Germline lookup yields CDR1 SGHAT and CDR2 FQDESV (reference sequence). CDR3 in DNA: TGTGCCAGCAGCCCGAGGGCCTTCACAGATACGCAGTATTTT. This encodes CASSPRAFTDTQYF.

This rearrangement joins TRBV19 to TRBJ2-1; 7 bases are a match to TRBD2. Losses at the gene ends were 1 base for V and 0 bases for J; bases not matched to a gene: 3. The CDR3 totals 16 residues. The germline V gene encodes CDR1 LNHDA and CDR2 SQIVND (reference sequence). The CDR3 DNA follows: TGTGCCAGTAGTATAGTGGGCGGGAGCTCCTACAATGAGCAGTTCTTC. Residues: CASSIVGGSSYNEQFF.